This T cell receptor (beta chain) was captured by sequencing in a study of response to subunit inactivated influenza vaccine. Study-level points and caveats: The authors suggested that few new T cells are recruited per seasonal influenza vaccination.

V was trimmed by 0 bases and J by 3 bases, leaving 9 bases between them. CDR1 and CDR2 from the germline V gene are SGDLS and YYNGEE. CDR3 length equals 14 residues. Concerning this clonotype: Its antigen is currently unknown.

Using its own MiXCR run on the RT-PCR reads, TCRdb lists one record per CDR3 protein. In the table there are 600,000 to 850,000 distinct CDR3 sequences, less than 15% of which are singletons. The sequences come from PBMCs from blood, collected around 14 days before vaccination. The gene calls are TRBV9 and TRBJ2-5; no definite D call. The receptor was derived from a man aged 45 to 65 who received an inactivated influenza vaccine. Written as DNA, the CDR3 is TGTGCCAGCAGCGTAGCTTTTGGGGAAGAGACCCAGTACTTC. Amino acid sequence: CASSVAFGEETQYF.